This TCR beta chain emerged from a study of blood T cell repertoires in COVID-19. In the study overall: PBMCs, B-cell-depleted T cells, or T cells provided the cDNA or gDNA that made up the material.

This clone was seen just once. Methods used by the authors: Cell counts per sample came from amplifying reference gene primers. Assay used: immunoSEQ multiplex PCR; TCRdb lists only in-frame clones, some missing. The V and J calls and clone size come from that table; D and trimming were worked out from the DNA. Of 150,000 to 170,000 clones listed, around 85% are singletons. This CDR3 comprises 16 residues. The trim removed 1 base at V and 4 bases at J, leaving 8 bases unmatched. Germline V lookup: CDR1 SGHTA, CDR2 FQGNSA. The specimen was peripheral blood. This TCR came from a man in his fifties or sixties with COVID-19, enrolled during active disease. The chain is built from TRBV7-2 and TRBJ2-3, with 7 nucleotides matching TRBD2. The CDR3 sequence is CASSLGGGPTADTQYF. DNA for the CDR3: TGTGCCAGCAGCTTAGGGGGAGGGCCGACGGCAGATACGCAGTATTTT.